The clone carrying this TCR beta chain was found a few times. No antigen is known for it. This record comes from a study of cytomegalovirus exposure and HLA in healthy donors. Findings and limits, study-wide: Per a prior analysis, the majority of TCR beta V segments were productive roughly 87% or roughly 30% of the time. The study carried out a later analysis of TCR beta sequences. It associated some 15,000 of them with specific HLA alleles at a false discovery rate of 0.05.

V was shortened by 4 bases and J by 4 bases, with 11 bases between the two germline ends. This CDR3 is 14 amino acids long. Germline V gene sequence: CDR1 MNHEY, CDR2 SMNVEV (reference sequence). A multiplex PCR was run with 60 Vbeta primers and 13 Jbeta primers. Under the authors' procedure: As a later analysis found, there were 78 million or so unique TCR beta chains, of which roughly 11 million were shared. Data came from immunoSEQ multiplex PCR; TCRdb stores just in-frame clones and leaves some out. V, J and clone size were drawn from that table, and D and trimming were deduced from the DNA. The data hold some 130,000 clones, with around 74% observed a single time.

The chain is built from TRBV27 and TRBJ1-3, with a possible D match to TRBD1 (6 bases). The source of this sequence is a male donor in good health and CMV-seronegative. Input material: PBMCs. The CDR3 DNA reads TGTGCCAGCAGTTCAGGGACACGAGGAAACACCATATATTTT. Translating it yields CASSSGTRGNTIYF.